A single T cell receptor beta chain is shown here with its context. This sample was taken from a study of CD8 T cells in Susac syndrome. Negative isolation yielded CD8+ and CD4+ T cells; FACS enriched TEMRA cells. An input of about 0.5 to 1 ug of RNA was subjected to reverse transcription using random hexamers. An immunoSEQ multiplex PCR generated amplified TCR beta CDR3 products spanning 54 Vbeta and 13 Jbeta. TCRdb reprocessed the immunoSEQ multiplex PCR reads with MiXCR, giving one entry per CDR3 protein. Of around 200,000 distinct CDR3 sequences in the sample, roughly 94% were seen once. The CDR3 runs 14 residues. CDR1 SGHRS and CDR2 YFSETQ come from the germline V gene. Trimming took 0 bases from V and 7 from J; bases not matched to a gene: 4.

This receptor was obtained from a human donor in good health. Sequencing used CD4+ T cells from PBMCs. The chain links TRBV5-1 to TRBJ2-1; 7 positions match TRBD1. The CDR3 DNA reads TGCGCCAGCAGCTTGGTATCACAGGGGAATGAGCAGTTCTTC. Amino acid sequence: CASSLVSQGNEQFF.